The 21 T cell receptor beta chains given below trace back to one sample, sequenced in a study of T cell responses to AZD1222 COVID-19 vaccine. The assay was immunoSEQ multiplex PCR, and TCRdb's table has in-frame clones only and misses some. The data show 100,000 to 150,000 clones, around 90% seen once. Sequencing was performed on peripheral blood, taken on day 0 of AZD1222 vaccination. The receptor set was obtained from an adult in good health.

The chain recombines TRBV30 with TRBJ1-5; D might be TRBD1 (6 bases). The CDR3 length is 13 residues. Trimming shortened V by 0 bases and J by 4 bases, and 7 bases separated the two germline ends. The V gene's germline CDR1 is GTSNPN and CDR2 SVGIG (reference sequence). Written as DNA, the CDR3 is TGTGCCTGGAGTGTACAGGGAAATCAGCCCCAGCATTTT. Amino acids: CAWSVQGNQPQHF.

The chain couples TRBV5-1 to TRBJ1-5, with no clear D. V lost 1 base to trimming and J lost 6 bases, with 14 bases between them. CDR3 length equals 15 residues. Germline loops: CDR1 SGHRS, CDR2 YFSETQ. The CDR3 DNA is TGCGCCAGCAGCTTGATTCCGGTCTTGGGTCAGCCCCAGCATTTT. Its protein product is CASSLIPVLGQPQHF. The full variable domain, with the rest looked up from reference TRBV5-1 and TRBJ1-5, is KAGVTQTPRYLIKTRGQQVTLSCSPISGHRSVSWYQQTPGQGLQFLFEYFSETQRNKGNFPGRFSGRQFSNSRSEMNVSTLELGDSALYLCASSLIPVLGQPQHFGDGTRLSIL.

This clone occurred once. As DNA, the CDR3 is TGCGCCAGCAGCTTGGCCGGGACTTCTGGTACGCAGTATTTT. It encodes CASSLAGTSGTQYF. The chain couples TRBV5-1 to TRBJ2-3; tentative D call: TRBD2 (6 bases). The V gene's germline CDR1 is SGHRS and CDR2 YFSETQ. Trimming took off 0 bases at V and 8 bases at J, with 13 bases between the two ends. CDR3 length: 14 residues.

The chain uses TRBV19 and TRBJ1-1; possible D gene TRBD1, 6 bases. CDR1 and CDR2 (germline): LNHDA, SQIVND (reference sequence). CDR3 size: 16 residues. The V gene lost 4 bases and the J gene lost 5 bases, with 20 bases spanning the gap. In DNA, the CDR3 is TGTGCCAGTAGTACACCGGGACTTGGAGGGGGGACTGAAGCTTTCTTT. Its translation is CASSTPGLGGGTEAFF.

The chain joins TRBV3-1 (or the pseudogene TRBV3-2) to TRBJ1-2; 9 bases agree with TRBD1. This CDR3 comprises 15 residues. Germline loops: CDR1 LGHDT, CDR2 YNNKEL (reference sequence). The V gene end was trimmed by 0 bases and the J gene end by 8 bases; junction bases not matched to a gene: 7. The CDR3 spells CASSQDVGTGRGYTF. The CDR3 nucleotides are TGTGCCAGCAGCCAAGACGTAGGGACAGGGCGAGGCTACACCTTC.

On this clone: This specimen includes other DNA sequences encoding the same CDR3. V is TRBV19 and J is TRBJ2-7; the D is unclear. The CDR3 covers 11 residues. From germline, CDR1 is LNHDA and CDR2 SQIVND (reference sequence). Trimming took 1 base from V and 4 from J, leaving 2 bases between them. CDR3 sequence (DNA): TGTGCCAGTAGTATAGGTTACGAGCAGTACTTC. This encodes CASSIGYEQYF.

J is TRBJ2-1 and V is TRBV5-1, with D unclear. The V end lost 0 bases, the J end lost 0 bases, and 7 bases lay between the germline ends. CDR3 length: 15 amino acids. Germline values: CDR1 SGHRS, CDR2 YFSETQ. The CDR3 DNA follows: TGCGCCAGCAGCTTGGACAGCAGCTCCTACAATGAGCAGTTCTTC. Its translation: CASSLDSSSYNEQFF.

A few counts support this clone. The V call is TRBV18, the J call TRBJ1-2; D uncertain. Trimming removed 0 bases from V and 8 bases from J, with 10 bases in between. This CDR3 has 13 residues. Germline CDR1 reads KGHSH; CDR2 reads LQKENI. CDR3 in amino acids: CASSPPPGWGYTF. CDR3 DNA sequence: TGTGCCAGCTCACCACCCCCAGGATGGGGCTACACCTTC.

The chain joins TRBV24-1 to TRBJ1-5; maybe TRBD1 (5 bases). The CDR3 covers 14 residues. The V gene's germline CDR1 is KGHDR and CDR2 SFDVKD. Trimming took 9 bases from V and 2 from J, leaving 13 bases between them. CDR3 region: CATGEGDGNQPQHF. The CDR3, as DNA: TGTGCCACCGGGGAAGGGGATGGCAATCAGCCCCAGCATTTT.

In this sample, this clone turned up a few times. The chain employs TRBV14 and TRBJ1-2, with 9 bases fitting TRBD1. J lost 11 bases, V lost 4 bases, and 8 bases had no gene match. The CDR3 consists of 13 residues. The V gene's germline CDR1 is SGHDN and CDR2 FVKESK. This CDR3 is CASSRDRVFVYTF. Here the CDR3 DNA reads TGTGCCAGCAGCCGGGACAGGGTGTTTGTATACACCTTC.

The V gene is TRBV5-6, the J gene TRBJ1-6; TRBD1 is a possible D gene (6 bases). Trimming left V 2 bases short and J 4 bases short, with 13 bases between. Germline V gene data show CDR1 as SGHDT and CDR2 as YYEEEE. The CDR3 has 16 residues. Here the CDR3 reads CASSLRGMGYNSPLHF. As DNA, the CDR3 is TGTGCCAGCAGCTTAAGGGGGATGGGGTATAATTCACCCCTCCACTTT.

V is TRBV27 and J is TRBJ1-4, with 8 bases identical to TRBD1. Unmatched junction bases numbered 4, after V lost 2 bases and J lost 5 bases. Germline V gene sequence: CDR1 MNHEY, CDR2 SMNVEV (reference sequence). CDR3 length: 15 amino acids. Here the CDR3 DNA reads TGTGCCAGCAGTTTACACGGGACAGGAAATGAAAAACTGTTTTTT. Translation: CASSLHGTGNEKLFF.

The chain is built from TRBV5-1 and TRBJ2-3; TRBD2 aligns across 10 bases. The CDR3 consists of 15 residues. The germline gives CDR1 SGHRS, CDR2 YFSETQ. V trimming: 4 bases; J trimming: 0 bases; junction bases outside the gene matches: 2. CDR3 DNA: TGCGCCAGCAGCATAGCGGGGGGAAGCACAGATACGCAGTATTTT. This translates into CASSIAGGSTDTQYF.

The V gene is TRBV3-1 (or the pseudogene TRBV3-2), the J gene TRBJ1-6; no firm D call. The V end was cut by 5 bases, the J end by 9 bases, with 14 bases between. The CDR3 covers 14 residues. The germline gives CDR1 LGHDT, CDR2 YNNKEL (reference sequence). The CDR3 DNA sequence: TGTGCCAGCAGCACCCGCCCCATCAGTTCACCCCTCCACTTT. Translation gives CASSTRPISSPLHF.

The rearrangement uses TRBV19 and TRBJ1-1; no firm D call. The ends were cut back, 7 bases at V and 5 bases at J, with 17 bases in the middle. CDR1 and CDR2 from the germline V gene are LNHDA and SQIVND (reference sequence). The CDR3 consists of 14 residues. The CDR3 nucleotides are TGTGCCAGTAACCGCGGGGATTTGAGGACTGAAGCTTTCTTT. Translation: CASNRGDLRTEAFF.

There are a few counts of this clone. V is TRBV6-5 and J is TRBJ1-6; maybe TRBD1 (6 bases). V shed 5 bases and J shed 7 bases, with 12 bases lying between them. This CDR3 spans 14 amino acids. Germline V gene data show CDR1 as MNHEY and CDR2 as SVGAGI. CDR3 sequence reads: CASSPRGRNSPLHF. The CDR3 nucleotides are TGTGCCAGCAGTCCCCGGGGGCGGAATTCACCCCTCCACTTT.

As DNA, the CDR3 is TGCGCCAGCAGCTTGATCCCACAAGAGGGTGAAAAACTGTTTTTT. Protein sequence: CASSLIPQEGEKLFF. The gene calls are TRBV5-1 and TRBJ1-4, with no clear D. This CDR3 has 15 amino acids. In germline, CDR1 is SGHRS, CDR2 YFSETQ. V was cut by 1 base and J by 7 bases, with 14 bases left in between.

J is TRBJ1-1 and V is TRBV11-2; unclear D gene. The CDR3 loop spans 13 amino acids. CDR1 is SGHAT, CDR2 FQNNGV, per germline. Trimming removed 0 bases from V and 3 bases from J, with 5 bases in between. In DNA, the CDR3 is TGTGCCAGCAGCTTAGATCGAGACACTGAAGCTTTCTTT. Translated, it gives CASSLDRDTEAFF.

This clone turned up a few times. Relative to the germline gene, one junction end is altered; a read error may explain this. The rearrangement uses TRBV2 and TRBJ1-6; D is ambiguous. The CDR3 spans 13 residues. CDR1 is SNHLY and CDR2 is FYNNEI in the germline V gene. The chain's CDR3 is CASREGINSPLHF. The CDR3 nucleotides are TGTGCCAGCAGAGAAGGGATTAACTCACCCCTCCACTTT.

This chain uses TRBV20-1 with TRBJ2-7; tentatively, D is TRBD2 (6 bases). V was trimmed by 6 bases and J by 4 bases, leaving 10 bases between them. The CDR3 consists of 11 residues. Germline lookup yields CDR1 DFQATT and CDR2 SNEGSKA (reference sequence). CDR3 DNA: TGCAGTGCGGGGGACTCATACGAGCAGTACTTC. It is translated as CSAGDSYEQYF.

This clone occurred once. The chain combines TRBV7-2 with TRBJ1-2; a weak D match, TRBD1 (6 bases). The CDR3 is 17 residues long. The V and J ends lost 1 base and 5 bases respectively, with 20 bases between them. Germline V gene data show CDR1 as SGHTA and CDR2 as FQGNSA. The chain's CDR3 is CASSLVAGAQMEYGYTF. The CDR3 nucleotides are TGTGCCAGCAGCTTAGTTGCGGGGGCGCAAATGGAATATGGCTACACCTTC.